This T cell receptor beta chain was captured by sequencing in a study of T cells after yellow fever vaccination. Overall study context: Fractions containing few cells were prepared with SMART-Seq v4 Ultra Low Input.

TCRdb used MiXCR to reprocess the 5' RACE reads, holding one entry per CDR3 protein. The data show some 70,000 distinct CDR3 sequences, with 6.5% seen just once and under 45% held by the top ten. This clonotype was seen a handful of times. No antigen is known for it. Study results and limitations: Abundant clonotypes from the bulk population could contaminate FACS-sorted repertoires.

The source was CD8+ T cells sorted from PBMCs, collected around 45 days after the first yellow fever vaccination. This TCR was sampled from a man aged 18 to 29 who received the YFV17D yellow fever vaccine.

The CDR3 is CASAPGTKELFF. The CDR3 DNA sequence: TGTGCCAGTGCACCAGGGACTAAGGAGCTGTTTTTT. The chain recombines TRBV6-5 with TRBJ2-2; 7 bases match TRBD2. The germline V gene encodes CDR1 MNHEY and CDR2 SVGAGI. This CDR3 is built from 12 residues. Trimming cost V 9 bases and J 10 bases; bases outside gene matches: 8.